In this sample, the clone carrying this T cell receptor beta chain turned up a few times. The antigen is undetermined. The data derive from a study of Graves' ophthalmopathy and Graves' hyperthyroidism. Regarding the study as a whole: Stable hyperthyroidism and ophthalmopathy were told apart by a 13-signature model, which achieved roughly 89% sensitivity and over 65% specificity.

This CDR3 is 13 amino acids long. Germline-derived CDR1 and CDR2 are MDHEN and SYDVKM. Trimming pared 7 bases from V and 7 bases from J, leaving 14 bases between. Scientists amplified the TCR beta CDR3 regions from RNA transcripts. After a first-round RT-PCR with HTBI primers, a second-round multiplex PCR was run. TCRdb fed the multiplex PCR reads into MiXCR, producing one record per CDR3 protein. The sample includes around 1.1 million distinct CDR3 sequences, about 40% of them seen just once. Sequenced sample: peripheral blood or thyroid tissue (not recorded which). The TCR comes from an adult man with Graves' hyperthyroidism. The chain couples TRBV28 to TRBJ1-5, with D tentatively TRBD1 (5 bases). CDR3 DNA: TGTGCCAGCACCTTGAGCAGGGCCCAGCCCCAGCATTTT. As protein: CASTLSRAQPQHF.